This TCR beta chain is drawn from a study of siplizumab effects on memory and regulatory T cells. As for this clone: Its specificity is not known.

Sequencing was performed with immunoSEQ multiplex PCR; in TCRdb, only in-frame clones are kept and a portion is missing. The sample has about 97,000 clones, around 90% seen once. Study-wide results and caveats: Assignment of a naive or memory phenotype failed for roughly 80-96% of the proliferating CD4+ or CD8+ clones. Apparently more diverse than memory cells, naive T cells also seemed major alloresponse contributors.

V lost 1 base, J lost 5 bases, and 4 bases stayed unmatched. Looked up from germline, CDR1 is LNHNV and CDR2 is YYDKDF (reference sequence). The CDR3 spans 14 residues. The TCR comes from a human donor in good health. Specimen: CD4+ T cells sorted from blood. The rearrangement uses TRBV15 and TRBJ2-5, with 7 bases aligning to TRBD2. The DNA of the CDR3 is TGTGCCACCAGCAGAGGACTAGCCGCGGAGACCCAGTACTTC. This sequence encodes CATSRGLAAETQYF.